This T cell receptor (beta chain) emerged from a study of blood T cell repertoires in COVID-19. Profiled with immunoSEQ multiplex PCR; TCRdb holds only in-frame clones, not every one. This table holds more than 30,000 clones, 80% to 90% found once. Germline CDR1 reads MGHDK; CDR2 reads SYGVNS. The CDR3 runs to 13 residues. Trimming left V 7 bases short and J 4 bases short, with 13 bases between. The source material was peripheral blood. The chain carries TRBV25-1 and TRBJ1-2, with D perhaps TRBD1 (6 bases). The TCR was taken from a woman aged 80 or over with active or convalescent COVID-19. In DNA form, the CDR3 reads TGTGCCAGCACAGCAGGGGCCCCCTATGGCTACACCTTC. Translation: CASTAGAPYGYTF.